This TCR beta chain was documented in a study of blood T cells in healthy people across ages. Study context: When template switching was applied, about one barcoded beta molecule was captured per two T cells.

Primed by a sample-barcoded 5' primer and a J-beta primer mix, a second PCR proceeded for about 6 to 12 cycles. Each cDNA molecule carried a tag from a template-switch adaptor that contained 12 random nucleotides. In TCRdb, the 5' RACE reads were re-called with MiXCR into one record per CDR3 protein. Among about a million distinct CDR3 sequences listed, under 50% were seen once. This clonotype has more than one count but fewer than ten. Its target is not known. The CDR3 sequence is 15 residues long. Trimming left V 2 bases short and J 4 bases short, with 11 bases between. Germline lookup yields CDR1 KGHSH and CDR2 LQKENI. General study findings and limits: Aged donors had fewer naive CD4+ cells and lower diversity than long-lived donors. Across the age range, TCR beta diversity per million T cells fell in a roughly linear way.

The V gene is TRBV18, the J gene TRBJ1-4; TRBD1 is a possible D gene (5 bases). The clonotype originates from a man aged 25 to 40 in good health. The sample was blood. Here the CDR3 DNA reads TGTGCCAGCTCACCAAGAGGGGCCTATAATGAAAAACTGTTTTTT. Translated: CASSPRGAYNEKLFF.